This TCR beta chain was captured by sequencing in a study of T cell repertoires in cytomegalovirus infection. Via MiXCR, TCRdb re-called the reads, giving one row per CDR3 protein. The sample records fewer than 550,000 distinct CDR3 sequences, around a quarter being singletons. The CDR3 sequence is 15 residues long. Germline CDR1 is SEHNR and CDR2 is FQNEAQ (reference sequence). V dropped 1 base and J dropped 9; count of bases not matched to a gene: 6. Comment on this clonotype: Its antigen is still unknown.

Whole-study findings and limits: Ex vivo, HLA-C-restricted CMV-specific TCR beta clonotypes prevailed over the rest of the response.

The sequence was collected from a human donor in good health (CMV status not recorded). Some clones in this sample may be carry-over from other donors' samples. The chain joins TRBV7-9 to TRBJ2-1; 10 bases align to TRBD2. Sequenced sample: PBMCs. The chain's CDR3 is CASSLGPSGSGEQFF. DNA of the CDR3: TGTGCCAGCAGCTTAGGTCCTAGCGGGAGCGGTGAGCAGTTCTTC.